This T cell receptor (beta chain) was found in a study of technical replicates of blood from four donors. Using immunoSEQ multiplex PCR, the repertoire was profiled, and TCRdb retains in-frame clones only, with some absent. This table holds about 16,000 clones, more than 75% found once. Germline-derived CDR1 and CDR2 are SGHTA and FQGTGA. V was cut by 4 bases and J by 1 base, with 4 bases left in between. The CDR3 runs 12 residues. The sequence was obtained from a human donor in good health. The chain is built from TRBV7-3 and TRBJ1-1; D remains ambiguous. The sample comprised PBMCs. The CDR3 region is CASSWRNTEAFF. DNA for the CDR3: TGTGCCAGCAGCTGGAGGAACACTGAAGCTTTCTTT. The full variable domain, in which reference TRBV7-3 and TRBJ1-1 provide the parts outside the CDR3, is GAGVSQTPSNKVTEKGKYVELRCDPISGHTALYWYRQSLGQGPEFLIYFQGTGAADDSGLPNDRFFAVRPEGSVSTLKIQRTERGDSAVYLCASSWRNTEAFFGQGTRLTVV.